A single T cell receptor beta chain is shown here with its context. Its antigen is not identified. Gene names follow the mouse nomenclature. The read terminates 4 residues before the CDR3 end, so the remaining end is supplied by the germline J gene. cDNA prepared by RNA extraction and subsequent reverse transcription served as the template for sequencing. The assay was immunoSEQ multiplex PCR, and TCRdb's table has in-frame clones only and misses some. The table lists under 350,000 clones, no singletons, with more than 1% in the top ten. This sample was included in a study of CD8+ T cells in alopecia areata. Study background: It was roughly 6-11-week-old female C3H/HeJ mice that received skin from approximately 6-12-month-old C3H/HeJ graft donors with spontaneous alopecia.

Trimming at V came to 2 bases and at J to 0 bases, leaving 4 bases not matched to a gene. Germline V gene sequence: CDR1 NNHDY, CDR2 SYVADS. This CDR3 is built from 15 residues. Sorting of pooled cutaneous lymph node cells used CD4, CD8alpha, NKG2D, NKG2ACE and other markers. Study-level points and caveats: Between patients, shared TCR sequences were less clear than in mice. This was possibly due in part to HLA diversity in the patient population. Besides other cells, scalp samples also yield sequences of resident alphabeta T cells from normal skin. Greater clonality was observed in lesional scalp samples, especially alopecia totalis/universalis, versus normal scalp.

The sample was CD4+ T cells sorted from a lymph node. The source is a C3H/HeJ mouse with alopecia areata. This line is of MHC haplotype H2-k. The chain employs TRBV13-3 and TRBJ1-2; 7 nucleotides agree with TRBD1. CDR3 loop: CASSETRGSNSDYTF. The sequenced part of the CDR3 DNA is TGTGCCAGCAGTGAGACCAGGGGGTCAAACTCC.